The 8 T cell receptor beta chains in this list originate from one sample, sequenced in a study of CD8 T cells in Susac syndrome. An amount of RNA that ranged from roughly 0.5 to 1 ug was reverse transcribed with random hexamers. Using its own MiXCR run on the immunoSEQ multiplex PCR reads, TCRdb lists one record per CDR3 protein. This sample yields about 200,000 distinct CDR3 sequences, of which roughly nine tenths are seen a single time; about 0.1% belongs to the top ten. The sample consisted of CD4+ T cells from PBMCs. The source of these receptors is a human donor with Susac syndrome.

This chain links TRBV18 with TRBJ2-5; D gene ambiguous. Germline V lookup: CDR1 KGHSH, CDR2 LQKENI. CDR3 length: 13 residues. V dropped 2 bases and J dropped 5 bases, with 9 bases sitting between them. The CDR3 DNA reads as TGTGCCAGCTCACCAGAAGCGCCGGAGACCCAGTACTTC. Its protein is CASSPEAPETQYF.

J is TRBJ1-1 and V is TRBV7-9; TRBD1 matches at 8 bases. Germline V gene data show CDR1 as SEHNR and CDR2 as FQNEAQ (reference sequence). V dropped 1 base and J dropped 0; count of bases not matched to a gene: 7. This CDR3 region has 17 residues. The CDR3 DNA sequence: TGTGCCAGCAGCTTAGGGAGGACAGGGAGGGTGAACACTGAAGCTTTCTTT. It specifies CASSLGRTGRVNTEAFF.

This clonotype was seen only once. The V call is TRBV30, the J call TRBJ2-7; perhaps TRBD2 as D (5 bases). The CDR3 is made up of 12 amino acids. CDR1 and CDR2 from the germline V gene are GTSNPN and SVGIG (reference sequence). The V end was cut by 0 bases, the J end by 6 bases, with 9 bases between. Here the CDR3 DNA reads TGTGCCTGGAGTGTACCCGGGATCGAGCAGTACTTC. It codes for CAWSVPGIEQYF.

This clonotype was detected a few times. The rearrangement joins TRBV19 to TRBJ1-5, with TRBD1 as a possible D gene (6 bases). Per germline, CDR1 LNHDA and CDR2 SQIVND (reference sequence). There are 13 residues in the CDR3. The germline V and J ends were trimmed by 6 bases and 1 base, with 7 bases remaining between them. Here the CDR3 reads CASSGQSNQPQHF. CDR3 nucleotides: TGTGCCAGTAGCGGACAGAGCAATCAGCCCCAGCATTTT.

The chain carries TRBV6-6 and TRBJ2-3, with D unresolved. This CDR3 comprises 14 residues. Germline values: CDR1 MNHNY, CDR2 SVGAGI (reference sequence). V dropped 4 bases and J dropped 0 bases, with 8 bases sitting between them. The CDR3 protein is CASSFPQSTDTQYF. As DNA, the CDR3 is TGTGCCAGCAGTTTCCCCCAGAGCACAGATACGCAGTATTTT.

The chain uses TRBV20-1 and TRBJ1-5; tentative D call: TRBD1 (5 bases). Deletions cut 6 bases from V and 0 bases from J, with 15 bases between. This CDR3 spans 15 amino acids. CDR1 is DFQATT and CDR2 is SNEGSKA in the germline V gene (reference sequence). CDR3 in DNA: TGCAGTGCCCCCGACAGATATCCTAGCAATCAGCCCCAGCATTTT. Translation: CSAPDRYPSNQPQHF.

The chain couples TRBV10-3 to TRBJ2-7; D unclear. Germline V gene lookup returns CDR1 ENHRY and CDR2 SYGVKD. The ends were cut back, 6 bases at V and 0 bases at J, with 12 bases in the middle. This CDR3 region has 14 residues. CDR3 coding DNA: TGTGCCATCAGCCCCGACTGGACCTCCTACGAGCAGTACTTC. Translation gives CAISPDWTSYEQYF.

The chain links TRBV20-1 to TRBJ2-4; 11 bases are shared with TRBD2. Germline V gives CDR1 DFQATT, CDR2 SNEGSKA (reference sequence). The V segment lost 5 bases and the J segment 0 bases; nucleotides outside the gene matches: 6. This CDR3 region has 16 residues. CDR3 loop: CSAPATSGVAKNIQYF. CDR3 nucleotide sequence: TGCAGTGCTCCGGCGACTAGCGGGGTAGCCAAAAACATTCAGTACTTC.